What follows are 3 T cell receptor beta chains derived from one specimen sequenced in a study of T cell responses to AZD1222 COVID-19 vaccine. Sequencing was performed with immunoSEQ multiplex PCR; in TCRdb, only in-frame clones are kept and a portion is missing. The sample has just over 8,000 clones; roughly 90% are singletons. The input for sequencing was peripheral blood, taken 28 days after the second AZD1222 dose. The receptors here all came from an adult who received the AZD1222 COVID-19 vaccine.

This clone has more than one count but fewer than ten. V and J are TRBV3-1 (or the pseudogene TRBV3-2) and TRBJ2-1; D not resolved. Germline V lookup: CDR1 LGHDT, CDR2 YNNKEL (reference sequence). V lost 1 base and J lost 9, with 19 bases in between. The CDR3 has 16 residues. The CDR3 DNA is TGTGCCAGCAGCCAAGGGTTGGTGGGGAACGGTGGTGAGCAGTTCTTC. This codes for CASSQGLVGNGGEQFF.

The rearrangement joins TRBV27 to TRBJ2-1, with 7 positions matching TRBD1. This CDR3 has 17 amino acids. The germline V gene has CDR1 MNHEY and CDR2 SMNVEV (reference sequence). V was pared by 0 bases and J by 0 bases, with 5 bases of the junction left unmatched. The CDR3 sequence is CASSLSWDSISYNEQFF. The CDR3 nucleotides read TGTGCCAGCAGTTTATCGTGGGACAGTATCTCCTACAATGAGCAGTTCTTC.

V gene TRBV5-6 combines with J gene TRBJ2-2; D is possibly TRBD1 (6 bases). Germline CDR1 SGHDT, CDR2 YYEEEE. V lost 5 bases and J lost 8, with 16 bases in between. The CDR3 has 14 residues. The CDR3 sequence is CASSDGLGAGELFF. CDR3 nucleotide sequence: TGTGCCAGCAGTGATGGATTGGGGGCTGGGGAGCTGTTTTTT.